This is a list of T cell receptor beta chains from one sample in a study of blood T cell repertoires in COVID-19. The repertoire was sequenced with immunoSEQ multiplex PCR; TCRdb's copy has only in-frame clones and lacks some. The sample includes about 210,000 clones, 90% to 95% of them seen just once. The source material was peripheral blood. All receptors come from a man aged 25-45 years with acute or convalescent COVID-19. CDR3s include the opening cysteine and the closing phenylalanine or tryptophan. A D gene is named only where the DNA matches it firmly. Clone sizes are given selectively: once, few, many, or a class where the clone is expanded.

clone_size: -; d_call: -; v_call: TRBV7-9; j_call: TRBJ2-2; cdr3_aa: CASSLTPGQNTGELFF; cdr3_nt: TGTGCCAGCAGCTTAACCCCGGGACAGAACACCGGGGAGCTGTTTTTT
clone_size: -; d_call: -; v_call: TRBV5-4; j_call: TRBJ2-7; cdr3_aa: CASSLENRVNEQYF; cdr3_nt: TGTGCCAGCAGCTTGGAAAACAGGGTCAACGAGCAGTACTTC
clone_size: -; d_call: -; v_call: TRBV5-1; j_call: TRBJ2-7; cdr3_aa: CASSLAAGSSLEQYF; cdr3_nt: TGCGCCAGCAGCTTGGCCGCAGGGTCCTCGTTGGAGCAGTACTTC
clone_size: -; d_call: TRBD1; v_call: TRBV30; j_call: TRBJ1-3; cdr3_aa: CAWSASGTAWGNTIYF; cdr3_nt: TGTGCCTGGAGTGCCTCCGGGACAGCCTGGGGAAACACCATATATTTT
clone_size: -; d_call: TRBD2; v_call: TRBV11-2; j_call: TRBJ2-3; cdr3_aa: CASTGLAGTDTQYF; cdr3_nt: TGTGCCAGCACAGGACTAGCGGGAACAGATACGCAGTATTTT
clone_size: -; d_call: TRBD2; v_call: TRBV9; j_call: TRBJ2-5; cdr3_aa: CASSVGSGGIETQYF; cdr3_nt: TGTGCCAGCAGCGTAGGGTCGGGAGGGATAGAGACCCAGTACTTC
clone_size: -; d_call: -; v_call: TRBV3-1/TRBV3-2; j_call: TRBJ1-6; cdr3_aa: CASSQEVRVSPLHF; cdr3_nt: TGTGCCAGCAGCCAAGAGGTCCGGGTTTCACCCCTCCACTTT
clone_size: -; d_call: -; v_call: TRBV24-1; j_call: TRBJ2-2; cdr3_aa: CATTSNSGELFF; cdr3_nt: TGTGCCACCACCTCTAACTCCGGGGAGCTGTTTTTT
clone_size: -; d_call: -; v_call: TRBV19; j_call: TRBJ1-5; cdr3_aa: CASSIQADQPQHF; cdr3_nt: TGTGCCAGTAGTATCCAGGCAGATCAGCCCCAGCATTTT
clone_size: -; d_call: TRBD1; v_call: TRBV19; j_call: TRBJ1-5; cdr3_aa: CGTRTGGSNQPQHF; cdr3_nt: TGTGGGACTCGAACAGGGGGTAGCAATCAGCCCCAGCATTTT
clone_size: -; d_call: -; v_call: TRBV11-1; j_call: TRBJ1-2; cdr3_aa: CASTQGPANYGYTF; cdr3_nt: TGTGCCAGCACCCAGGGTCCAGCTAACTATGGCTACACCTTC
clone_size: -; d_call: -; v_call: TRBV28; j_call: TRBJ1-1; cdr3_aa: CASSLSGVFTTEAFF; cdr3_nt: TGTGCCAGCAGTTTATCGGGGGTATTTACAACTGAAGCTTTCTTT
clone_size: -; d_call: -; v_call: TRBV6-5; j_call: TRBJ1-1; cdr3_aa: CASTSPGNTEAFF; cdr3_nt: TGTGCCAGCACCTCCCCAGGGAACACTGAAGCTTTCTTT
clone_size: -; d_call: TRBD1; v_call: TRBV7-9; j_call: TRBJ2-1; cdr3_aa: CASTDRDRGINEQFF; cdr3_nt: TGTGCCAGCACCGACCGGGACAGGGGGATCAATGAGCAGTTCTTC
clone_size: -; d_call: TRBD2; v_call: TRBV30; j_call: TRBJ2-3; cdr3_aa: CAWSASGGVRDTQYF; cdr3_nt: TGTGCCTGGAGCGCTAGCGGGGGAGTGAGAGATACGCAGTATTTT
clone_size: -; d_call: -; v_call: TRBV24-1; j_call: TRBJ1-4; cdr3_aa: CATSDPTSGDGEKLFF; cdr3_nt: TGTGCCACCAGTGACCCAACCAGCGGGGACGGTGAAAAACTGTTTTTT
clone_size: once; d_call: -; v_call: TRBV19; j_call: TRBJ2-5; cdr3_aa: CASSIISSEKTQYF; cdr3_nt: TGTGCCAGTAGTATAATCAGTAGCGAGAAGACCCAGTACTTC
clone_size: -; d_call: TRBD1; v_call: TRBV19; j_call: TRBJ1-5; cdr3_aa: CASAGTGGNQPQHF; cdr3_nt: TGTGCCAGTGCCGGGACAGGCGGCAATCAGCCCCAGCATTTT
clone_size: -; d_call: TRBD1; v_call: TRBV9; j_call: TRBJ1-1; cdr3_aa: CASSPSGGLNTEAFF; cdr3_nt: TGTGCCAGCAGCCCTTCAGGGGGCCTTAACACTGAAGCTTTCTTT
clone_size: -; d_call: -; v_call: TRBV5-6; j_call: TRBJ2-2; cdr3_aa: CASSQEGTGELFF; cdr3_nt: TGTGCCAGCAGCCAGGAGGGCACCGGGGAGCTGTTTTTT
clone_size: -; d_call: -; v_call: TRBV5-1; j_call: TRBJ1-6; cdr3_aa: CASSLGESSYNSPLHF; cdr3_nt: TGCGCCAGCAGCTTGGGCGAGAGCTCCTATAATTCACCCCTCCACTTT
clone_size: few; d_call: TRBD1; v_call: TRBV7-9; j_call: TRBJ2-7; cdr3_aa: CASSSGTGFSEQYF; cdr3_nt: TGTGCCAGCAGCTCCGGGACAGGGTTCTCCGAGCAGTACTTC
clone_size: -; d_call: TRBD2; v_call: TRBV3-1/TRBV3-2; j_call: TRBJ2-5; cdr3_aa: CASSPTSGGAQETQYF; cdr3_nt: TGTGCCAGCAGTCCTACTAGCGGGGGGGCCCAAGAGACCCAGTACTTC
clone_size: -; d_call: -; v_call: TRBV27; j_call: TRBJ1-6; cdr3_aa: CASSFSSQGSSPLHF; cdr3_nt: TGTGCCAGCAGTTTTAGCTCCCAGGGATCTTCACCCCTCCACTTT